The source of this TCR beta chain is a study of T cells in Graves' hyperthyroidism and ophthalmopathy. Study-level findings and limits: The model forecast ophthalmopathy, anticipating it by a median approximately 6.2 months before onset.

This clonotype has ten or more counts. Its antigen is unknown. Looked up from germline, CDR1 is SNHLY and CDR2 is FYNNEI. CDR3 length: 15 amino acids. Trimming removed 1 base at V and 1 base at J, with 9 bases between. Authors of the study amplified TCR beta CDR3 regions from RNA transcripts. The TCR CDR3 was amplified in a first-round RT-PCR using the HTBI primer set. TCRdb used MiXCR to reprocess the multiplex PCR reads, holding one entry per CDR3 protein. The sample has approximately 600,000 distinct CDR3 sequences, 15% to 20% seen once. J is TRBJ2-3 and V is TRBV2; D gene ambiguous. This TCR came from a woman aged 30 to 39 with Graves' hyperthyroidism. Sequences were obtained from blood. The CDR3 sequence is CASSEDSSGTDTQYF. DNA for the CDR3: TGTGCCAGCAGTGAAGACTCTTCGGGCACAGATACGCAGTATTTT.